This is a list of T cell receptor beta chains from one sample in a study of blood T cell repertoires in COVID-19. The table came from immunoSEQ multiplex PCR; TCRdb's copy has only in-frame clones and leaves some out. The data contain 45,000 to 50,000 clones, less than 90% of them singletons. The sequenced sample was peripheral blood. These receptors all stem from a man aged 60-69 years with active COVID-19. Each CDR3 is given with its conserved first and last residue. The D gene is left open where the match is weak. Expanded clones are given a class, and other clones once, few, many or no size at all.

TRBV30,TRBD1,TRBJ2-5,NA,TGTGCCTGGAGAGACGACAGGGCAGAGACCCAGTACTTC,CAWRDDRAETQYF
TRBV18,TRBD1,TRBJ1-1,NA,TGTGCCAGCTCACCAGGGACAGGGGGCCAGTTCGGTGAAGCTTTCTTT,CASSPGTGGQFGEAFF
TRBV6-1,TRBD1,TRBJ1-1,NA,TGTGCCAGCAGTGAGAATAACAGGGGAGGGAACACTGAAGCTTTCTTT,CASSENNRGGNTEAFF
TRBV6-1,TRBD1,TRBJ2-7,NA,TGTGCCAGCAGTGAAGTAGGGACAGTGACCTACGAGCAGTACTTC,CASSEVGTVTYEQYF
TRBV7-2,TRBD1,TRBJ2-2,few,TGTGCCAGCAGCGCATACCTGACAGGGGCCGGGGAGCTGTTTTTT,CASSAYLTGAGELFF
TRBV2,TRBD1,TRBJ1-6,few,TGTGCCAGCAGTGAGAAGGGACAGGGGATGAATTCACCCCTCCACTTT,CASSEKGQGMNSPLHF
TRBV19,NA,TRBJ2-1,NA,TGTGCCACCAAAGGGGTAAACAATGAGCAGTTCTTC,CATKGVNNEQFF
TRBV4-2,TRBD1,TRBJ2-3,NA,TGTGCCAGCAGCCAGGATGCGGGGACAGGGTTTGGGGATACGCAGTATTTT,CASSQDAGTGFGDTQYF
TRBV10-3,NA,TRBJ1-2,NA,TGTGCCATCAGTGAGATCTCAGGGTCCCTCTATGGCTACACCTTC,CAISEISGSLYGYTF
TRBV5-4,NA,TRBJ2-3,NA,TGTGCCAGCAGCTCGGACTTCAGGACAGATACGCAGTATTTT,CASSSDFRTDTQYF
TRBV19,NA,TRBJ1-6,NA,TGTGCCAGTATAGGGCGGGGTAATTCACCCCTCCACTTT,CASIGRGNSPLHF
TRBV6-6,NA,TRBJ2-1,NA,TGTGCCGGGGCAAGCTCCTACAATGAGCAGTTCTTC,CAGASSYNEQFF
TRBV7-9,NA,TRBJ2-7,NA,TGTGCCAGCAGCCCCACGGCGGGACCCAACTACGAGCAGTACTTC,CASSPTAGPNYEQYF
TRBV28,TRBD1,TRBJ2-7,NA,TGTGCCAGCAGCCTATCGACAGGGAGCTCCTACGAGCAGTACTTC,CASSLSTGSSYEQYF
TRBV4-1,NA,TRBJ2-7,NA,TGCGCCAGCAGCCAGCCGGGACTCGCTCCCTACGAGCAGTACTTC,CASSQPGLAPYEQYF
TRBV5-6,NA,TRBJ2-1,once,TGTGCCAGCAGCTCTCGCGGGTTCTCCTACAATGAGCAGTTCTTC,CASSSRGFSYNEQFF
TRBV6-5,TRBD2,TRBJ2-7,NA,TGTGCCAGCAGTTACTATAGCGGGAGCTCGGAAGAGCAGTACTTC,CASSYYSGSSEEQYF
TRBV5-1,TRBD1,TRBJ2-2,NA,TGCGCCAGCAGTCAGACAGGGGACACCGGGGAGCTGTTTTTT,CASSQTGDTGELFF
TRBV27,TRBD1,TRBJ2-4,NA,TGTGCCAGCACCGACCTAAGCACCGGGACAGGGAACATTCAGTACTTC,CASTDLSTGTGNIQYF
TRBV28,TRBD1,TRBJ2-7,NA,TGTGCCAGCAGCCCTCATAACAGGGGGCGCACCGAGCAGTACTTC,CASSPHNRGRTEQYF
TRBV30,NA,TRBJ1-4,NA,TGTGCCTGGAGTGTAGAGAGGCCGCAAACTAATGAAAAACTGTTTTTT,CAWSVERPQTNEKLFF
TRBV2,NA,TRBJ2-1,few,TGTGCCAGCAACAACCACAGGGGGGGCAATGAGCAGTTCTTC,CASNNHRGGNEQFF
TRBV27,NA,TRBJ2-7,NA,TGTGCCAGCAGTTTATATCCCGCAGGGGTCTACGAGCAGTACTTC,CASSLYPAGVYEQYF
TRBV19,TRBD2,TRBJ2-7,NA,TGTGCCAGTAGTATCTTAGCGGGGGGCCACTACGAGCAGTACTTC,CASSILAGGHYEQYF
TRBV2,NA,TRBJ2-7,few,TGTGCCAGCAGTGATAGAGTCGACGAGCAGTACTTC,CASSDRVDEQYF
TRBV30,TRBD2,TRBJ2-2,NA,TGTGCCTGGAGTCGTAGCGGGACCACCGGGGAGCTGTTTTTT,CAWSRSGTTGELFF
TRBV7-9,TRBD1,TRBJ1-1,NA,TGTGCCAGCATTCTAGGGACAGCTACGAACACTGAAGCTTTCTTT,CASILGTATNTEAFF
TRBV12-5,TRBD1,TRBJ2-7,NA,TGTGCTAGTGGTTGGGGGACAGGGGCGCGGTCATCCTACGAGCAGTACTTC,CASGWGTGARSSYEQYF
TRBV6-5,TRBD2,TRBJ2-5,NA,TGTGCCACTCGACTAGCGGGAGGGGGGACCCAGTACTTC,CATRLAGGGTQYF
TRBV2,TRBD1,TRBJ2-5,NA,TGTGCCAGCAGCGGACAGGGTATTCGAGAGACCCAGTACTTC,CASSGQGIRETQYF
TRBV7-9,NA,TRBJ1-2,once,TGTGCCAGCAGGCGAGACTCAGCAAGCTATGGCTACACCTTC,CASRRDSASYGYTF
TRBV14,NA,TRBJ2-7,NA,TGTGCCAGCAGCCAAAACTCGTACTACGAGCAGTACTTC,CASSQNSYYEQYF
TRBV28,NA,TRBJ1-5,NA,TGTGCCAGCAGTGGACTCGGGACACCAAATCAGCCCCAGCATTTT,CASSGLGTPNQPQHF
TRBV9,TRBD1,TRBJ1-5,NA,TGTGCCAGCAGCGCAGGGGGATTCGATCAGCCCCAGCATTTT,CASSAGGFDQPQHF
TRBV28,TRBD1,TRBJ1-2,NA,TGTGCCAGCAGCGGGCTATCAAAACAACAGGGGGCCGGCGGCTACACCTTC,CASSGLSKQQGAGGYTF
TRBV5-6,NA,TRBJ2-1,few,TGTGCCAGCAGCAGGGAGGATGAGCAGTTCTTC,CASSREDEQFF
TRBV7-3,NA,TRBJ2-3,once,TGTGCCAGCAGCTTAACAGCTTTTAGCACAGATACGCAGTATTTT,CASSLTAFSTDTQYF
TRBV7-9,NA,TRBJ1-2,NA,TGTGCCAGCAGCCTTTCCGGTGGCTACACCTTC,CASSLSGGYTF
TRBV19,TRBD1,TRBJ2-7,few,TGTGCCAGTCTCTACGGACAGGGTAAGTACGAGCAGTACTTC,CASLYGQGKYEQYF
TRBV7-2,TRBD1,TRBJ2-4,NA,TGTGCCAGCAGCTCGACAGGGGGGAAAAACATTCAGTACTTC,CASSSTGGKNIQYF
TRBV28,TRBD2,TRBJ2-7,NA,TGTGCCAGCAGCCCCTACGGACTAGCGGAGAGCTCCTACGAGCAGTACTTC,CASSPYGLAESSYEQYF
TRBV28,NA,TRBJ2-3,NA,TGTGGTGTGACTCATACGCAGTATTTT,CGVTHTQYF
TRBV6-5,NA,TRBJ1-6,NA,TGTGCCAGCAGTTACAGGGAGAATTCACCCCTCCACTTT,CASSYRENSPLHF
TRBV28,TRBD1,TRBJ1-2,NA,TGTGCCAGTAAATTTACCGGGACAGGGGTGAGCGGCTACACCTTC,CASKFTGTGVSGYTF
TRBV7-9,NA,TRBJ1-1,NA,TGTGCCAGCAGCCGGGGGGGATCCACTGAAGCTTTCTTT,CASSRGGSTEAFF
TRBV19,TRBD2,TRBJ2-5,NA,TGTGCCAGTAGTAGACTAGCTAAAGAGACCCAGTACTTC,CASSRLAKETQYF
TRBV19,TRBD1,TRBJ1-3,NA,TGTGCCAGTAGTACACGAAGTCCCGGGACAGGGACCGAAGGAAACACCATATATTTT,CASSTRSPGTGTEGNTIYF
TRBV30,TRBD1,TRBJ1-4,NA,TGTGCCTGGAGTCAGGGGGGCACTAATGAAAAACTGTTTTTT,CAWSQGGTNEKLFF
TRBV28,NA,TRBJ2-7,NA,TGTGCCAGCAGTTTGGACAACTACGAGCAGTACTTC,CASSLDNYEQYF
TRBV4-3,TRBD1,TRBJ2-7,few,TGCGCCAGCAGCCAAGATCTGACAGGGGAAAGGTGCGAGCAGTACTTC,CASSQDLTGERCEQYF
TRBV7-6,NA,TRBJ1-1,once,TGTGCCAGCAGTCTTACGATGGGGCTGAACACTGAAGCTTTCTTT,CASSLTMGLNTEAFF
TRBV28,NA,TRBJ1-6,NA,TGTGCCAGCAGTTTAGGGGGCTACGGTGGAAATAATTCACCCCTCCACTTT,CASSLGGYGGNNSPLHF
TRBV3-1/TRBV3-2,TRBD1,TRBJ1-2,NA,TGTGCCAGCAGCCCCTACAGGGGGCGCGACTATGGCTACACCTTC,CASSPYRGRDYGYTF
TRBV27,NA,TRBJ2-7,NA,TGTGCCAGCAGTCCAACCTCCCGGGGAATGGGCGAGCAGTACTTC,CASSPTSRGMGEQYF
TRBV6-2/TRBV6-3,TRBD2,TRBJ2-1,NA,TGTGCCAGCAGTTACCGGACTAGTTTGGGGGATGAGCAGTTCTTC,CASSYRTSLGDEQFF
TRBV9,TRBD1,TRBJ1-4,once,TGTGCCAGCAGCTGGGCGGACAGGACTAATGAAAAACTGTTTTTT,CASSWADRTNEKLFF
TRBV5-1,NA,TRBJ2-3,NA,TGCGCCAGCAGCTTGGTAGGACGGGGAAGCACAGATACGCAGTATTTT,CASSLVGRGSTDTQYF
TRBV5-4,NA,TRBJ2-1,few,TGTGCCAGCAGCTTGGTACAGGGAGTTTCGGACAATGAGCAGTTCTTC,CASSLVQGVSDNEQFF
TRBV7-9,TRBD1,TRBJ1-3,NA,TGTGCCAGCAGGACAGGGGGTACAGGAAACACCATATATTTT,CASRTGGTGNTIYF
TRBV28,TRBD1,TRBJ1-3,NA,TGTGCCAGCAGTTACCTCAGGGACAGGGGGGCTGGAAACACCATATATTTT,CASSYLRDRGAGNTIYF